The 14 T cell receptor beta chains given below trace back to one sample, sequenced in a study of shared clonotypes between healthy human individuals. TCRdb's table, derived via immunoSEQ multiplex PCR, lists solely in-frame clones and lacks some. The table has over a million clones, about 80% seen once. The sequenced sample consisted of memory CD4+ T cells from PBMCs. Subset described: CD45RA-negative fraction. Receptors were obtained from a man between 18 and 35 years old in good health. Some clones in this sample may be carry-over from other donors' samples.

V usage is TRBV19 and J usage is TRBJ2-5; 9 bases are a match to TRBD2. The junction had 6 bases not matched to a gene; V was cut back by 6 bases and J by 1 base. Per the germline V gene, CDR1 is LNHDA and CDR2 is SQIVND (reference sequence). CDR3 size: 15 residues. The CDR3 sequence is CASRGWREGQETQYF. The CDR3 nucleotides are TGTGCCAGTAGGGGGTGGCGGGAGGGCCAAGAGACCCAGTACTTC.

V gene TRBV6-9 combines with J gene TRBJ2-4; D might be TRBD2 (6 bases). V lost 2 bases and J 7 bases, leaving 30 bases between the germline ends. CDR1 is MNHGY, CDR2 SVAAGI, per germline. CDR3 size: 20 residues. The CDR3 sequence: CASSYRARRSSGWGENIQYF. The CDR3 DNA is TGTGCCAGCAGTTATCGGGCCAGGAGGTCCAGTGGGTGGGGGGAGAACATTCAGTACTTC.

The rearrangement uses TRBV30 and TRBJ2-3; D is undetermined. The CDR3 is made up of 12 amino acids. Germline lookup yields CDR1 GTSNPN and CDR2 SVGIG (reference sequence). Trimming removed 0 bases from V and 9 bases from J, with 10 bases in between. The CDR3, as DNA: TGTGCCTGGAGTGTACGGTCTGTAACGCAGTATTTT. It translates to CAWSVRSVTQYF.

The chain has TRBV2 and TRBJ2-2, with 10 bases aligning to TRBD1. The CDR3 runs 15 residues. Losses at the gene ends were 10 bases for V and 5 bases for J; bases not matched to a gene: 10. CDR1 is SNHLY, CDR2 FYNNEI, per germline. The CDR3 reads CATRRGQGGTGELFF. In nucleotides, the CDR3 is TGTGCCACCCGCCGTGGACAGGGGGGGACCGGGGAGCTGTTTTTT.

J is TRBJ2-1 and V is TRBV18; D is uncertain. Germline lookup yields CDR1 KGHSH and CDR2 LQKENI. V lost 5 bases and J lost 8, with 16 bases in between. This CDR3 comprises 14 residues. The CDR3 region has the DNA TGTGCCAGCTCAGCCGATCGACCACGGGATGAGCAGTTCTTC. As protein: CASSADRPRDEQFF.

There are a few counts of this clone. The rearrangement links TRBV6-5 to TRBJ2-5; tentatively, D is TRBD2 (7 bases). The end of the DNA aligns better with TRBJ2-7, so the J call may be wrong. Germline V gene sequence: CDR1 MNHEY, CDR2 SVGAGI. The CDR3 spans 13 residues. CDR3 sequence reads: CATRRGGAYEQYF. CDR3 sequence (DNA): TGTGCCACAAGGAGGGGGGGAGCCTACGAGCAGTACTTC.

The chain has TRBV29-1 and TRBJ2-1; maybe TRBD2 (7 bases). Trimming took off 7 bases at V and 12 bases at J, with 28 bases between the two ends. CDR3 size: 15 residues. Germline values: CDR1 SQVTM, CDR2 ANQGSEA. The CDR3 reads CSAGAGGQTTGGQFF. Written as DNA, the CDR3 is TGCAGCGCTGGGGCCGGGGGGCAGACTACCGGTGGGCAGTTCTTC.

V is TRBV19 and J is TRBJ1-1, with TRBD1 as a possible D gene (6 bases). CDR3 length equals 12 residues. Germline V CDR1 and CDR2: LNHDA, SQIVND (reference sequence). The V end lost 6 bases, the J end lost 11 bases, and 16 bases lay between the germline ends. CDR3 loop: CASRPDQGWAFF. The CDR3 DNA sequence: TGTGCCAGTAGACCCGATCAGGGGTGGGCTTTCTTT. The full variable domain, rest sourced from reference TRBV19 and TRBJ1-1, is DGGITQSPKYLFRKEGQNVTLSCEQNLNHDAMYWYRQDPGQGLRLIYYSQIVNDFQKGDIAEGYSVSREKKESFPLTVTSAQKNPTAFYLCASRPDQGWAFFGQGTRLTVV.

The rearrangement uses TRBV6-1 and TRBJ1-5; a weak D match, TRBD1 (6 bases). CDR3 length: 14 amino acids. The V and J ends lost 8 bases and 6 bases respectively, with 17 bases between them. CDR1 is MNHNS, CDR2 SASEGT, per germline. The CDR3 loop reads CASRDNRDSQPQHF. In DNA form, the CDR3 reads TGTGCCAGCCGCGATAACAGGGATTCTCAGCCCCAGCATTTT.

With regard to this clone: Other DNA sequences from this sample encode an identical CDR3 as well. The V gene is TRBV2, the J gene TRBJ2-2; D gene uncertain. The CDR3 extends over 12 amino acids. Per the germline V gene, CDR1 is SNHLY and CDR2 is FYNNEI. Trimming stripped 7 bases from V and 1 base from J, with 4 bases between. CDR3 protein: CASTRNTGELFF. DNA of the CDR3: TGTGCCAGCACAAGGAACACCGGGGAGCTGTTTTTT.

The rearrangement uses TRBV5-1 and TRBJ2-5, with 7 bases lining up with TRBD2. The V segment lost 4 bases and the J segment 5 bases; nucleotides outside the gene matches: 8. CDR1 is SGHRS and CDR2 is YFSETQ in the germline V gene. This CDR3 contains 14 residues. For the CDR3, the DNA is TGCGCCAGCAGCCGGGGGGATGTTGGGGAGACCCAGTACTTC. Translation: CASSRGDVGETQYF.

The genes are TRBV10-3 and TRBJ2-7, with TRBD1 identical over 8 bases. V gave up 10 bases and J gave up 3 bases; unmatched junction bases: 8. The CDR3 extends over 13 amino acids. The germline V gene encodes CDR1 ENHRY and CDR2 SYGVKD. For the CDR3, the DNA is TGTGCCAGCCGGGACAGGAGCAACTACGAGCAGTACTTC. Its protein is CASRDRSNYEQYF.

This clone was observed a single time. This chain joins TRBV5-1 and TRBJ2-3; 7 positions agree with TRBD1. V gave up 4 bases and J gave up 8 bases; unmatched junction bases: 7. The CDR3 sequence is 13 residues long. The germline CDR1 and CDR2 sequences are SGHRS and YFSETQ. CDR3 sequence (DNA): TGCGCCAGCAGCACTGACAGGGCGGGTACGCAGTATTTT. It yields the protein CASSTDRAGTQYF.

The genes are TRBV19 and TRBJ2-3; TRBD2 matches 7 bases. V trimming: 7 bases; J trimming: 2 bases; junction bases outside the gene matches: 9. CDR1 LNHDA and CDR2 SQIVND come from the germline V gene (reference sequence). The CDR3 is made up of 15 amino acids. The CDR3 DNA reads as TGTGCCAGTAAGGGTGGGGCGGGAGTCACAGATACGCAGTATTTT. This gives the protein CASKGGAGVTDTQYF. The complete variable domain, with remaining parts taken from reference TRBV19 and TRBJ2-3, reads DGGITQSPKYLFRKEGQNVTLSCEQNLNHDAMYWYRQDPGQGLRLIYYSQIVNDFQKGDIAEGYSVSREKKESFPLTVTSAQKNPTAFYLCASKGGAGVTDTQYFGPGTRLTVL.